The clone carrying this T cell receptor beta chain was detected only a few times. Described time point: patch test 3, about 24 weeks after DPC sensitization. The treatment here: therapeutic diphenylcyclopropenone sensitization with weekly scalp DPC. The authors' total RNA extraction used unfractionated whole blood. Each donor was an alopecia patient between 18 and 70 years of age who qualified for DPC. The source of the sample is a study of human T cells and chemical hapten exposure. Germline V gene sequence: CDR1 MNHEY, CDR2 SVGAGI. After removal of 5 bases from V and 7 bases from J, the junction contained 5 bases not matched to a gene. CDR3 length equals 14 residues. One entry per CDR3 protein, called by TCRdb with MiXCR from the RACE reads. The profile shows some 36,000 distinct CDR3 sequences, 9.5% of them singletons.

This rearrangement joins TRBV6-5 to TRBJ2-2; 9 nucleotides align to TRBD1. The TCR sequence derives from a man aged 50-59 years with alopecia areata. Some clones in this sample may be carry-over from other donors' samples. The sequencing here drew on whole blood, taken in connection with sensitization to the hapten diphenylcyclopropenone (DPC). As DNA, the CDR3 is TGTGCCAGCAGTCGGACAGGGGCTCACGGGGAGCTGTTTTTT. Its protein product is CASSRTGAHGELFF.